In its sample, the clone carrying this T cell receptor (beta chain) was seen a few times. The CDR3 is 14 amino acids. V was pared by 1 base and J by 4 bases, with 10 bases between. Germline V gene lookup returns CDR1 MGHRA and CDR2 YSYEKL. The data originate from a study of early T cells in non-severe SARS-CoV-2 infection. Each CDR3 protein is one row after TCRdb ran MiXCR on the 5' RACE reads. The sample yields some 80,000 distinct CDR3 sequences, roughly 10% seen once. The clonotype was recovered from an adult who was a healthcare worker with PCR-confirmed SARS-CoV-2 infection or an uninfected control (not recorded which). The source material was whole blood, sampled at baseline. This sequence joins TRBV4-1 and TRBJ1-2, with no clear D. The CDR3 DNA is TGCGCCAGCAGCCAAGCGGCGGGAAGCTATGGCTACACCTTC. Amino acids: CASSQAAGSYGYTF.